Below are 17 T cell receptor beta chains sequenced from a single sample in a study of Ad26.COV2.S vaccination and SARS-CoV-2 variants (dated by TCRdb to about 2021). The treatment or condition label for this specimen denotes: over 15 received Ad26.COV2.S at low or high dose, single or two shots; a few received placebo; per-sample allocation not given. Repertoires of vaccine and placebo recipients were sequenced from samples collected on day 63 after the first injection. The library was produced with the immunoSEQ multiplex PCR assay. The table comes from immuneACCESS by way of TCRdb, which keeps in-frame sequences with V and J called. Part of the clones is missing from these tables; in studies checked, under half for an unresolved V gene and the rest for unknown reasons. The sample table shows approximately 450,000 clones, and around nine tenths are seen once. Over 9% of the sample goes to the ten largest clones.

Source: peripheral blood, taken in a trial of Ad26.COV2.S vaccine versus placebo. The source of these receptors is a person between 18 and 60 years old who received the Ad26.COV2.S COVID-19 vaccine or a placebo.

About this clone: The same CDR3 can be traced to other DNA sequences in this sample. The rearrangement joins TRBV7-9 to TRBJ2-3; no firm D call. The CDR3 has 12 residues. Trimming cost V 5 bases and J 2 bases, with 5 bases left between them. Germline loops: CDR1 SEHNR, CDR2 FQNEAQ (reference sequence). DNA of the CDR3: TGTGCCAGCAGCCCATTCACAGATACGCAGTATTTT. It codes for CASSPFTDTQYF. The full variable domain, completed using reference TRBV7-9 and TRBJ2-3, is DTGVSQNPRHKITKRGQNVTFRCDPISEHNRLYWYRQTLGQGPEFLTYFQNEAQLEKSRLLSDRFSAERPKGSFSTLEIQRTEQGDSAMYLCASSPFTDTQYFGPGTRLTVL.

The CDR3 here is CATSREFRAALNTEAFF. CDR3 nucleotides: TGTGCCACCAGCAGAGAGTTCCGAGCAGCCTTGAACACTGAAGCTTTCTTT. This chain joins TRBV15 and TRBJ1-1; D is unresolved. The CDR3 spans 17 residues. V was cut by 0 bases and J by 0 bases, with 14 bases left in between. CDR1 and CDR2 (germline): LNHNV, YYDKDF (reference sequence).

The chain couples TRBV7-8 to TRBJ2-5; D is undetermined. The CDR3 is made up of 15 amino acids. Per germline, CDR1 SGHVS and CDR2 FQNEAQ. Trimming cost V 5 bases and J 2 bases, with 15 bases left between them. In nucleotides, the CDR3 is TGTGCCAGCAGCCCATGGGGTAAGGATCAAGAGACCCAGTACTTC. It specifies CASSPWGKDQETQYF.

J is TRBJ1-2 and V is TRBV5-5; D is unclear. Trimming took 0 bases from V and 4 from J, leaving 7 bases between them. Germline lookup yields CDR1 SGHKS and CDR2 YYEKEE (reference sequence). The CDR3 runs to 13 residues. Here the CDR3 reads CASSLEGAYGYTF. The DNA of the CDR3 is TGTGCCAGCAGCTTGGAGGGAGCCTATGGCTACACCTTC.

The rearrangement links TRBV7-9 to TRBJ2-1; 9 nucleotides line up with TRBD2. There are 14 residues in the CDR3. J lost 4 bases, V lost 6 bases, and 4 bases had no gene match. CDR1 is SEHNR, CDR2 FQNEAQ, per germline (reference sequence). CDR3 in amino acids: CASRVTSGYNEQFF. CDR3 in DNA: TGTGCCAGCAGGGTGACTAGCGGATACAATGAGCAGTTCTTC.

The chain uses TRBV11-2 and TRBJ2-1, with D perhaps given as TRBD1 or TRBD2 (5 bases each). CDR1 is SGHAT, CDR2 FQNNGV, per germline. The CDR3 sequence is 16 residues long. Trimming stripped 1 base from V and 3 bases from J, with 13 bases between. CDR3 protein: CASSLGDGSYYNEQFF. The DNA for the CDR3 is TGTGCCAGCAGCTTAGGGGACGGATCTTACTACAATGAGCAGTTCTTC.

The V and J genes are TRBV15 and TRBJ2-4, with 10 bases lining up with TRBD1. CDR1 and CDR2 from the germline V gene are LNHNV and YYDKDF (reference sequence). With V trimmed by 0 bases and J by 1 base, 9 bases remained unmatched. The CDR3 has 19 amino acids. The CDR3 here is CATSRDGDRGVGAKNIQYF. Written as DNA, the CDR3 is TGTGCCACCAGCAGAGATGGGGACAGGGGAGTAGGGGCCAAAAACATTCAGTACTTC.

The rearrangement joins TRBV7-6 to TRBJ1-5; D remains ambiguous. Germline V CDR1 and CDR2: SGHVS, FNYEAQ. This CDR3 has 13 residues. V was pared by 4 bases and J by 5 bases, with 9 bases between. The CDR3 DNA follows: TGTGCCAGCAGCTCCGAGTCTGATCAGCCCCAGCATTTT. Protein: CASSSESDQPQHF. Full variable domain (remainder filled in from reference TRBV7-6 and TRBJ1-5): GAGVSQSPRYKVTKRGQDVALRCDPISGHVSLYWYRQALGQGPEFLTYFNYEAQQDKSGLPNDRFSAERPEGSISTLTIQRTEQRDSAMYRCASSSESDQPQHFGDGTRLSIL.

This clone has a single count. The V call is TRBV9, the J call TRBJ1-2, with D hard to call. The V end was cut by 0 bases, the J end by 2 bases, with 14 bases between. Germline V lookup: CDR1 SGDLS, CDR2 YYNGEE. The CDR3 totals 16 residues. CDR3 protein: CASSVGLGSLNYGYTF. The CDR3 bases are TGTGCCAGCAGCGTAGGGTTGGGATCCCTAAACTATGGCTACACCTTC.

The chain uses TRBV11-3 and TRBJ2-7, with D possibly being TRBD2 (5 bases). Trimming left V 5 bases short and J 0 bases short, with 14 bases between. Germline V gene data show CDR1 as SGHNT and CDR2 as YENEEA. CDR3 length equals 15 residues. CDR3 residues: CASSVGGRSSYEQYF. The CDR3 coding sequence is TGTGCCAGCAGCGTCGGAGGAAGGAGCTCCTACGAGCAGTACTTC.

The V and J genes are TRBV27 and TRBJ2-1, with 9 nucleotides matching TRBD2. The junction had 15 bases not matched to a gene; V was cut back by 5 bases and J by 10 bases. CDR3 length equals 16 residues. CDR1 MNHEY and CDR2 SMNVEV come from the germline V gene (reference sequence). The CDR3 loop is CASSLTAGGPFLEQFF. The CDR3 coding sequence is TGTGCCAGCAGTCTTACAGCGGGAGGTCCCTTTCTAGAGCAGTTCTTC.

V and J are TRBV7-9 and TRBJ2-1, with 8 positions matching TRBD2. J lost 8 bases, V lost 5 bases, and 14 bases had no gene match. Per the germline V gene, CDR1 is SEHNR and CDR2 is FQNEAQ (reference sequence). The CDR3 sequence is 16 residues long. For the CDR3, the DNA is TGTGCCAGCAGCGGAACTAGCGGTTCGGTTGGGGATGAGCAGTTCTTC. Encoded protein: CASSGTSGSVGDEQFF.

The rearrangement uses TRBV30 and TRBJ2-7; D might be TRBD1 (6 bases). Germline V CDR1 and CDR2: GTSNPN, SVGIG (reference sequence). The CDR3 spans 12 residues. Written as DNA, the CDR3 is TGTGTCATGGACCTGGGGGCGCACGAGCAGTACTTC. Its translation: CVMDLGAHEQYF.

The chain links TRBV6-5 to TRBJ2-3; D ambiguous. V was clipped by 0 bases and J by 0 bases, with 4 bases between them. Per the germline V gene, CDR1 is MNHEY and CDR2 is SVGAGI. The CDR3 covers 14 residues. The CDR3 reads CASSYSGSTDTQYF. For the CDR3, the DNA is TGTGCCAGCAGTTACTCGGGTAGCACAGATACGCAGTATTTT.

V and J are TRBV6-5 and TRBJ2-1; D perhaps matches TRBD2 (5 bases). The CDR3 runs 12 residues. The ends were cut back, 6 bases at V and 7 bases at J, with 10 bases in the middle. The germline V gene has CDR1 MNHEY and CDR2 SVGAGI. The CDR3 DNA reads TGTGCCAGCAGAGGACTCACAAATGAGCAGTTCTTC. Protein: CASRGLTNEQFF.

CDR3 coding DNA: TGTGCCAGCAGTGCGGGGAGACGCAATCAGCCCCAGCATTTT. Its translation: CASSAGRRNQPQHF. The chain recombines TRBV6-2 or TRBV6-3 with TRBJ1-5; no reliable D call. Deletions cut 5 bases from V and 2 bases from J, with 10 bases between. In germline, CDR1 is MNHEY, CDR2 SVGEGT. This CDR3 contains 14 residues.

This chain joins TRBV6-6 and TRBJ1-6, with D tentatively TRBD1 (5 bases). Per germline, CDR1 MNHNY and CDR2 SVGAGI (reference sequence). The CDR3 is 15 residues long. The V end lost 0 bases, the J end lost 6 bases, and 9 bases lay between the germline ends. This CDR3 is CASSYSTGGNSPLHF. CDR3 in DNA: TGTGCCAGCAGTTACTCGACGGGGGGTAATTCACCCCTCCACTTT.